The rows below give T cell receptor beta chains drawn from one sample of a study of response to subunit inactivated influenza vaccine. MiXCR was run by TCRdb on the RT-PCR reads, yielding one entry per CDR3 protein. The table records 650,000 to 800,000 distinct CDR3 sequences, approximately 13% of them present only once. Sample: PBMCs from blood, taken less than 15 days before vaccination. These receptors all stem from a man aged 45-60 years who received an inactivated influenza vaccine. CDR3s leave out the opening cysteine and the closing phenylalanine or tryptophan. Fields, in order: J gene, D gene, V gene, CDR3 protein. The D gene is left open where the match is weak.

J gene: TRBJ2-3; D gene: -; V gene: TRBV12-3/TRBV12-4; CDR3 protein: ASRNRQRTDTQY
J gene: TRBJ1-5; D gene: TRBD1; V gene: TRBV5-1; CDR3 protein: ASSPGQANQPQH
J gene: TRBJ1-4; D gene: -; V gene: TRBV27; CDR3 protein: ASSSHPMTVSVSNEKLF
J gene: TRBJ2-1; D gene: -; V gene: TRBV2; CDR3 protein: ASSVSRTNEQF
J gene: TRBJ2-5; D gene: -; V gene: TRBV18; CDR3 protein: ASSPPVRLSQETQY
J gene: TRBJ1-6; D gene: -; V gene: TRBV10-3; CDR3 protein: AISESRRRSSYNSPLH
J gene: TRBJ2-3; D gene: -; V gene: TRBV7-2; CDR3 protein: ASSPQVGHITDTQY
J gene: TRBJ1-1; D gene: -; V gene: TRBV27; CDR3 protein: ASRGRGWAENTEAF
J gene: TRBJ1-4; D gene: -; V gene: TRBV5-5; CDR3 protein: ASGADPNEKLF
J gene: TRBJ2-7; D gene: TRBD1; V gene: TRBV6-5; CDR3 protein: ASSYRTGETYEQY
J gene: TRBJ2-1; D gene: -; V gene: TRBV5-1; CDR3 protein: ASSNDGVYNEQF
J gene: TRBJ2-7; D gene: -; V gene: TRBV6-2/TRBV6-3; CDR3 protein: ASRPSSLYEQY
J gene: TRBJ2-2; D gene: -; V gene: TRBV25-1; CDR3 protein: ASTIGGTGELF
J gene: TRBJ2-1; D gene: TRBD2; V gene: TRBV20-1; CDR3 protein: SARGNSGRHNEQF
J gene: TRBJ2-5; D gene: -; V gene: TRBV28; CDR3 protein: ASSLLDGTQY
J gene: TRBJ2-3; D gene: TRBD1; V gene: TRBV5-5; CDR3 protein: ASSHDRGRTDTQY
J gene: TRBJ2-1; D gene: -; V gene: TRBV12-3/TRBV12-4; CDR3 protein: ASRPQLLANEQF
J gene: TRBJ1-2; D gene: TRBD1; V gene: TRBV6-1; CDR3 protein: ASRLRQGQYGYT
J gene: TRBJ2-5; D gene: TRBD2; V gene: TRBV20-1; CDR3 protein: SASLAGGETQY
J gene: TRBJ1-5; D gene: -; V gene: TRBV28; CDR3 protein: ASSTQGLGQPQH
J gene: TRBJ2-1; D gene: -; V gene: TRBV5-1; CDR3 protein: ASREGHNEQF
J gene: TRBJ1-4; D gene: -; V gene: TRBV4-3; CDR3 protein: ASSPRAQGNEKLF
J gene: TRBJ2-7; D gene: TRBD2; V gene: TRBV3-1; CDR3 protein: ASSQDWAGGASYEQY
J gene: TRBJ2-1; D gene: TRBD2; V gene: TRBV4-1; CDR3 protein: ASGRAIKNEQF
J gene: TRBJ2-7; D gene: -; V gene: TRBV24-1; CDR3 protein: ATSDRRAPYEQY
J gene: TRBJ1-2; D gene: -; V gene: TRBV7-2; CDR3 protein: ASSFLEGRSYGYT
J gene: TRBJ2-4; D gene: TRBD2; V gene: TRBV29-1; CDR3 protein: SALAGSGKNIQY
J gene: TRBJ2-4; D gene: TRBD2; V gene: TRBV18; CDR3 protein: ASSPTFGGINIQY
J gene: TRBJ1-1; D gene: -; V gene: TRBV6-1; CDR3 protein: ASSLRTVDVAEAF
J gene: TRBJ2-1; D gene: -; V gene: TRBV5-1; CDR3 protein: ASSLEADVYLYNEQF
J gene: TRBJ2-1; D gene: -; V gene: TRBV28; CDR3 protein: ASSLVSGAPYNEQF
J gene: TRBJ2-1; D gene: -; V gene: TRBV11-2; CDR3 protein: ASSLDLSGAF
J gene: TRBJ1-2; D gene: -; V gene: TRBV2; CDR3 protein: ASGQGTSNYGYT
J gene: TRBJ1-4; D gene: TRBD1; V gene: TRBV28; CDR3 protein: ASAQGASNEKLF
J gene: TRBJ2-2; D gene: -; V gene: TRBV20-1; CDR3 protein: STRPRHNTGELF
J gene: TRBJ1-1; D gene: -; V gene: TRBV20-1; CDR3 protein: SARDLAYNTEAF
J gene: TRBJ1-2; D gene: TRBD1; V gene: TRBV20-1; CDR3 protein: SARSLDRGVGYT
J gene: TRBJ2-2; D gene: TRBD2; V gene: TRBV3-1; CDR3 protein: ASRSGTINTGELF
J gene: TRBJ1-2; D gene: TRBD1; V gene: TRBV5-6; CDR3 protein: ASSTQQGASYGYT
J gene: TRBJ2-5; D gene: -; V gene: TRBV18; CDR3 protein: ASSPPSVETQY
J gene: TRBJ2-7; D gene: -; V gene: TRBV9; CDR3 protein: ASSVAGWEYEQY
J gene: TRBJ2-3; D gene: TRBD2; V gene: TRBV29-1; CDR3 protein: SVEGETSGSVYTQY
J gene: TRBJ2-7; D gene: -; V gene: TRBV7-9; CDR3 protein: ASSLYSGDYEQY
J gene: TRBJ2-1; D gene: TRBD2; V gene: TRBV20-1; CDR3 protein: SASGLAGSNEQF
J gene: -; D gene: TRBD1; V gene: TRBV28; CDR3 protein: ASSFDRVSNEQY
J gene: TRBJ2-2; D gene: -; V gene: TRBV4-3; CDR3 protein: ASSQAGGVAGELF
J gene: TRBJ1-5; D gene: -; V gene: TRBV29-1; CDR3 protein: SVGMGLPGMAKQPQH
J gene: TRBJ2-3; D gene: TRBD2; V gene: TRBV10-3; CDR3 protein: AISESRLAGTDTQY
J gene: TRBJ1-3; D gene: -; V gene: TRBV12-3/TRBV12-4; CDR3 protein: ASSFEVGNTIY
J gene: TRBJ1-3; D gene: -; V gene: TRBV7-2; CDR3 protein: ASSETGYTIY
J gene: TRBJ2-7; D gene: -; V gene: TRBV4-2; CDR3 protein: ASSQDRGSPEQY
J gene: TRBJ2-3; D gene: TRBD2; V gene: TRBV14; CDR3 protein: ASSQIAGVSTDTQY
J gene: TRBJ2-1; D gene: TRBD2; V gene: TRBV5-1; CDR3 protein: ASSLVSGRAAYNEQF
J gene: TRBJ2-7; D gene: -; V gene: TRBV7-2; CDR3 protein: ASSFLLSEQY